The entry that follows covers one TCR beta chain sequence. Trimming took 5 bases from V and 5 from J, leaving 19 bases between them. The CDR3 is made up of 16 amino acids. Germline CDR1 and CDR2: SGHVS and FNYEAQ. The data were obtained in a study of blood T cell repertoires in COVID-19. Looking at the study overall: Sites across the United States, Italy and Spain contributed samples from acute and convalescent COVID-19. PBMCs, B-cell-depleted T cells, or T cells were the source of the cDNA or gDNA that made up the material.

Per the study methods: Amplified reference gene primers provided the basis for estimating nucleated cell counts. Libraries were prepared by immunoSEQ multiplex PCR; TCRdb keeps only in-frame clonotypes and omits some of them. The DNA gave D and trimming, while V, J and clone size come from that table. The sample includes some 64,000 clones, over 75% of them seen just once. The clonotype was recovered from a man in his sixties with acute or convalescent COVID-19. Material for sequencing was peripheral blood. The chain links TRBV7-6 to TRBJ2-1; TRBD2 might be the D (5 bases). The CDR3 nucleotides read TGTGCCAGCAGCCTACGGCCAAGCGGATCTGACAATGAGCAGTTCTTC. Translated: CASSLRPSGSDNEQFF.